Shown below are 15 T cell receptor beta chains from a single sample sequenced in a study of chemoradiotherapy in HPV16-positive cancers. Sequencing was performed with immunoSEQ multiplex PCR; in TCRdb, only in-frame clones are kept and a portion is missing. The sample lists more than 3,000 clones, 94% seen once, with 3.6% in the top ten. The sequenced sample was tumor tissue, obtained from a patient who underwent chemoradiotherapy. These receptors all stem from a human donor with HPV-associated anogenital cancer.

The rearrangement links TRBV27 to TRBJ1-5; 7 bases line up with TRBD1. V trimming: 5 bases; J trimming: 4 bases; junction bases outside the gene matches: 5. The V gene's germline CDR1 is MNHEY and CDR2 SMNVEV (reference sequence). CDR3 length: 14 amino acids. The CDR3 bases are TGTGCCAGCAGTAGCAGACAGGGTAATCAGCCCCAGCATTTT. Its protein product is CASSSRQGNQPQHF.

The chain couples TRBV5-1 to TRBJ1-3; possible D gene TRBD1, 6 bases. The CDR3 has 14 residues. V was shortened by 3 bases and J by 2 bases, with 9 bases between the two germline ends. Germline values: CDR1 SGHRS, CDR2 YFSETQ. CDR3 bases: TGCGCCAGCAGCTCCACAGGGCCTGGAAACACCATATATTTT. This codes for CASSSTGPGNTIYF.

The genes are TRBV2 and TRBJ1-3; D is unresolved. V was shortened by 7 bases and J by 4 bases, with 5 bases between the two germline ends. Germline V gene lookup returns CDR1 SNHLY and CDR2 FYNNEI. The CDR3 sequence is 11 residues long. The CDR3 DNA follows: TGTGCCAGCATCTACGGAAACACCATATATTTT. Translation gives CASIYGNTIYF.

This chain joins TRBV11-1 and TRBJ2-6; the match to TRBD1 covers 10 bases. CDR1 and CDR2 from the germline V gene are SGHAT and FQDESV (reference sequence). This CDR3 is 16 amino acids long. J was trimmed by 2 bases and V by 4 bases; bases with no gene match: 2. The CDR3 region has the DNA TGTGCCAGCAGCTCCGGGACAGGGGCTGGGGCCAACGTCCTGACTTTC. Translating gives CASSSGTGAGANVLTF.

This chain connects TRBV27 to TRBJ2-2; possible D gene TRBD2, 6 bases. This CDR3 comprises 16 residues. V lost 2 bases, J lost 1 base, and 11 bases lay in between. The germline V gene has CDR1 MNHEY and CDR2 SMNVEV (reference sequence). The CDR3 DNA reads TGTGCCAGCAGTTTAAAGGCGGGGTGGAACACCGGGGAGCTGTTTTTT. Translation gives CASSLKAGWNTGELFF.

The CDR3 loop reads CASSLGSGTYNEQFF. CDR3 DNA sequence: TGTGCCAGCAGCTTAGGTAGCGGGACCTACAATGAGCAGTTCTTC. The chain links TRBV11-2 to TRBJ2-1; the match to TRBD2 covers 8 bases. Germline CDR1 reads SGHAT; CDR2 reads FQNNGV. This CDR3 has 15 residues. V lost 1 base and J lost 2; bases outside the gene matches: 1. The whole variable domain, remainder taken from reference TRBV11-2 and TRBJ2-1, is EAGVAQSPRYKIIEKRQSVAFWCNPISGHATLYWYQQILGQGPKLLIQFQNNGVVDDSQLPKDRFSAERLKGVDSTLKIQPAKLEDSAVYLCASSLGSGTYNEQFFGPGTRLTVL.

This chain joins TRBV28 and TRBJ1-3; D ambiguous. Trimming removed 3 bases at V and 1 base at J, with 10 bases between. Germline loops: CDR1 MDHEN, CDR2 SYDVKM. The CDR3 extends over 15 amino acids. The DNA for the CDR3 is TGTGCCAGCAGTTTTAACCTGCGGTCTGGAAACACCATATATTTT. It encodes CASSFNLRSGNTIYF. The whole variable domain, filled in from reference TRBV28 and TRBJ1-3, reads DVKVTQSSRYLVKRTGEKVFLECVQDMDHENMFWYRQDPGLGLRLIYFSYDVKMKEKGDIPEGYSVSREKKERFSLILESASTNQTSMYLCASSFNLRSGNTIYFGEGSWLTVV.

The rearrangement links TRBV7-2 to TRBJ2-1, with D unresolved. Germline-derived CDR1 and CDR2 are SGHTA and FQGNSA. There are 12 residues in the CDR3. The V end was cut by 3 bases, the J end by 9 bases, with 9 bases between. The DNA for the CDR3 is TGTGCCAGCAGCTTTTCTAGAAGTGAGCAGTTCTTC. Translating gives CASSFSRSEQFF.

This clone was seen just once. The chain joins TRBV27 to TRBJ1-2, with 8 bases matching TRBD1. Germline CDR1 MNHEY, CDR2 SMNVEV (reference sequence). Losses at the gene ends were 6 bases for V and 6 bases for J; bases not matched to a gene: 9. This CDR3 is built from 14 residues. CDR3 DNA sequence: TGTGCCAGCAGCGACAGGGGCCCTTCTCATGGCTACACCTTC. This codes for CASSDRGPSHGYTF.

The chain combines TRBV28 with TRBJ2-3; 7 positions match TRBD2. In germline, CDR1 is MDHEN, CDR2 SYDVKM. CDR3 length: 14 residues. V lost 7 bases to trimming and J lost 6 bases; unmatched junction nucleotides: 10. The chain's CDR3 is CASTKRGGADTQYF. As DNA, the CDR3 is TGTGCCAGCACCAAGCGGGGCGGCGCGGATACGCAGTATTTT.

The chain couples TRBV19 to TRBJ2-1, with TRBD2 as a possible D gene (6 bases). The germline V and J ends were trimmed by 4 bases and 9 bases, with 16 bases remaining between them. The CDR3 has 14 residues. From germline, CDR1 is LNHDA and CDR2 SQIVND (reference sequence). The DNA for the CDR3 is TGTGCCAGTAGTACCTCCGGGACTCTTAGTGAGCAGTTCTTC. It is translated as CASSTSGTLSEQFF. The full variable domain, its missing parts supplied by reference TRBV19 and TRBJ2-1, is DGGITQSPKYLFRKEGQNVTLSCEQNLNHDAMYWYRQDPGQGLRLIYYSQIVNDFQKGDIAEGYSVSREKKESFPLTVTSAQKNPTAFYLCASSTSGTLSEQFFGPGTRLTVL.

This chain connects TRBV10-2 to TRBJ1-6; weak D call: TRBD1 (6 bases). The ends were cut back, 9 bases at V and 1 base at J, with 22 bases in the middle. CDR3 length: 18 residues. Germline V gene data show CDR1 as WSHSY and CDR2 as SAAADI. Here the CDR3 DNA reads TGCGCCAGACAGGGCCGGACTCCTGGCTATTCCTATAATTCACCCCTCCACTTT. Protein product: CARQGRTPGYSYNSPLHF.

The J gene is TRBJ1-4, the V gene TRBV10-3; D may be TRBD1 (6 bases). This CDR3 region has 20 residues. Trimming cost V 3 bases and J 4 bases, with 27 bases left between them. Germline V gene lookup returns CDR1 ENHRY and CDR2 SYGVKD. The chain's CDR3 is CAISEIRLDSRFGINEKLFF. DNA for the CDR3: TGTGCCATCAGTGAAATTCGTTTGGACAGCAGATTTGGGATTAATGAAAAACTGTTTTTT.

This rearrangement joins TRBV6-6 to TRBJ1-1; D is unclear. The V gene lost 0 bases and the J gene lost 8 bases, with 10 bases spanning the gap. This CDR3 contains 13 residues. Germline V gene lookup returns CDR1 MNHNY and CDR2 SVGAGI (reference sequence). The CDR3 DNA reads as TGTGCCAGCAGTTACTCCCCCGGGAGCGAAGCTTTCTTT. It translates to CASSYSPGSEAFF.

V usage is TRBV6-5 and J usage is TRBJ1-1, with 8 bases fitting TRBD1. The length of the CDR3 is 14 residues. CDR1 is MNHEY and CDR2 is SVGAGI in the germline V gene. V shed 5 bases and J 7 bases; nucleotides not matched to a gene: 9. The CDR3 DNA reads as TGTGCCAGCAGTCTACTGGGACAGGCGGGTGAAGCTTTCTTT. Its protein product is CASSLLGQAGEAFF.